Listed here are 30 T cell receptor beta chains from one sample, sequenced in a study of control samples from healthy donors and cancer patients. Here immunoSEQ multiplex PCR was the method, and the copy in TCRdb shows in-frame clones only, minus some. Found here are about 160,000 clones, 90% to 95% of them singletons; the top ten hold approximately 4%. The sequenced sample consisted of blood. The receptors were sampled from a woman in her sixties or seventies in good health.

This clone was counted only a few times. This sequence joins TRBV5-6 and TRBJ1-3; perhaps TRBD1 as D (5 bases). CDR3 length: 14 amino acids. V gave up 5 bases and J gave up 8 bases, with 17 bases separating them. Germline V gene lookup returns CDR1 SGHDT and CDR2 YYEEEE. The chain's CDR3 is CASSYGQHGYTIYF. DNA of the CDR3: TGTGCCAGCAGTTACGGACAACACGGATACACCATATATTTT.

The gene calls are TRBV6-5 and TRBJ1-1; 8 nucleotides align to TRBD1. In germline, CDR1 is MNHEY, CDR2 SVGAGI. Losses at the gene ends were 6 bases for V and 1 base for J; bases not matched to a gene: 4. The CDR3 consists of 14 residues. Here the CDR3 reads CASSRGLANTEAFF. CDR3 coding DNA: TGTGCCAGCAGCAGGGGGCTGGCGAACACTGAAGCTTTCTTT.

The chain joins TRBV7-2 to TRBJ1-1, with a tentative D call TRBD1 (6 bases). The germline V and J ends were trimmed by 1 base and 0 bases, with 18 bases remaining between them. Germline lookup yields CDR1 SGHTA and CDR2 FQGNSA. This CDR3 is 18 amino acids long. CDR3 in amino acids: CASSLGSGGGPMNTEAFF. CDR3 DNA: TGTGCCAGCAGCTTAGGATCGGGGGGCGGCCCTATGAACACTGAAGCTTTCTTT.

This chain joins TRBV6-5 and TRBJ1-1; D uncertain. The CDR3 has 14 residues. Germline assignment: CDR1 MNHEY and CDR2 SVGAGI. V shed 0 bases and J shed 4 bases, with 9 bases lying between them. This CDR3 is CASSYSPLGTEAFF. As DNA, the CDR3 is TGTGCCAGCAGTTACTCGCCGCTGGGCACTGAAGCTTTCTTT.

Written as DNA, the CDR3 is TGCGCCAGCAGCCAAGGGGGACAAGGGGGTTTCTACGAGCAGTACTTC. Translated, it gives CASSQGGQGGFYEQYF. V gene TRBV4-1 combines with J gene TRBJ2-7, with D perhaps TRBD1 (6 bases). Trimming removed 1 base at V and 3 bases at J, with 16 bases between. Germline loops: CDR1 MGHRA, CDR2 YSYEKL. CDR3 length: 16 residues.

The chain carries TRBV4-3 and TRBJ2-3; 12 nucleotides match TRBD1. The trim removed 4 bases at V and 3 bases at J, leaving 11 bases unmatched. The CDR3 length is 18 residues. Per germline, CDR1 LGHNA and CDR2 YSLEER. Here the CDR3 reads CASSRDPAGQGATDTQYF. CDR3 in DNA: TGCGCCAGCAGCCGAGACCCCGCGGGACAGGGGGCGACAGATACGCAGTATTTT.

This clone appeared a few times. The CDR3 reads CASSLGLVYEQYF. In nucleotides, the CDR3 is TGTGCCAGCAGCTTAGGGCTGGTTTACGAGCAGTACTTC. V is TRBV7-3 and J is TRBJ2-7; D unclear. V lost 2 bases and J lost 4, with 9 bases in between. The CDR3 has 13 residues. Germline CDR1 and CDR2: SGHTA and FQGTGA.

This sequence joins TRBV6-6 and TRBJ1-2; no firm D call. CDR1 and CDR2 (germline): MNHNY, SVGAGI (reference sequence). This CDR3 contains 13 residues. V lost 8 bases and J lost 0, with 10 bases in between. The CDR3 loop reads CASRREANYGYTF. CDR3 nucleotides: TGTGCCAGCCGGCGCGAAGCTAACTATGGCTACACCTTC.

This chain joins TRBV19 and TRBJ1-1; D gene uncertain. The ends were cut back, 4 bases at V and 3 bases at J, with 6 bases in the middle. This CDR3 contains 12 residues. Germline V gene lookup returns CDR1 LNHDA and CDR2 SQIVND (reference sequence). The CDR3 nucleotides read TGTGCCAGTAGTACCCCCCACACTGAAGCTTTCTTT. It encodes CASSTPHTEAFF.

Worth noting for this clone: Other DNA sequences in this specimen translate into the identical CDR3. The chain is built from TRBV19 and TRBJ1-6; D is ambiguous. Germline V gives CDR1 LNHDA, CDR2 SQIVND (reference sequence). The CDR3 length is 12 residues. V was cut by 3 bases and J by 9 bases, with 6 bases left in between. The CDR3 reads CASSIIGSPLHF. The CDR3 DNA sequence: TGTGCCAGTAGTATTATCGGTTCACCCCTCCACTTT. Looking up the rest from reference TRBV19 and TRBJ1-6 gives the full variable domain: DGGITQSPKYLFRKEGQNVTLSCEQNLNHDAMYWYRQDPGQGLRLIYYSQIVNDFQKGDIAEGYSVSREKKESFPLTVTSAQKNPTAFYLCASSIIGSPLHFGNGTRLTVT.

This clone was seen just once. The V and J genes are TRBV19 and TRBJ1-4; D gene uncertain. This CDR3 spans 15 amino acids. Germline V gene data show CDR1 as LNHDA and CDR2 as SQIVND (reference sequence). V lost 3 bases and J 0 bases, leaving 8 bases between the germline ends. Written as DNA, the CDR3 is TGTGCCAGTAGTATTAAGGCTACAACTAATGAAAAACTGTTTTTT. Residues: CASSIKATTNEKLFF.

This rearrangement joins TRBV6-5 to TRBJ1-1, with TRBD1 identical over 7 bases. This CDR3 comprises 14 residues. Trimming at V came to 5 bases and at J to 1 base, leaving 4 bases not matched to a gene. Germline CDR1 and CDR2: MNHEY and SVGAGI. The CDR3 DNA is TGTGCCAGCAGTCGACAGGGTGAGAACACTGAAGCTTTCTTT. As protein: CASSRQGENTEAFF.

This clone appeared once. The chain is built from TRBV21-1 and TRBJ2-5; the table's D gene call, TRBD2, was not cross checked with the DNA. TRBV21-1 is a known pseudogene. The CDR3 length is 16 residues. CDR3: CARVWVRGVLQETQYF. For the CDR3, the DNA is TGTGCCAGGGTATGGGTGCGGGGCGTGCTCCAAGAGACCCAGTACTTC.

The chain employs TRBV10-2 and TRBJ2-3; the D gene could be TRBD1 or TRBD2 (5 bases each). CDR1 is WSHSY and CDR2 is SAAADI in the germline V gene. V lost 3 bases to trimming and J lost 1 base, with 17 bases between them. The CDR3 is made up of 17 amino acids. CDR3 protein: CASSDSAPGTGTDTQYF. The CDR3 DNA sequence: TGCGCCAGCAGTGACTCCGCCCCAGGGACGGGCACAGATACGCAGTATTTT.

CDR3 DNA sequence: TGTGCCAGCAGCTATGGGAGGGTCTTCGATTCACCCCTCCACTTT. It encodes CASSYGRVFDSPLHF. This chain uses TRBV6-5 with TRBJ1-6; D unresolved. The CDR3 loop spans 15 amino acids. Germline lookup yields CDR1 MNHEY and CDR2 SVGAGI. Trimming cost V 6 bases and J 8 bases, with 17 bases left between them.

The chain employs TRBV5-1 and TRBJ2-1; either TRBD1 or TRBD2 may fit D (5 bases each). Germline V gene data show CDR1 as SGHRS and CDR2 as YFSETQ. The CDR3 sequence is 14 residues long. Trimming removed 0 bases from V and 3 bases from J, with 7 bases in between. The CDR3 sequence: CASSLAGRYNEQFF. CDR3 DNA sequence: TGCGCCAGCAGCTTGGCGGGGCGCTACAATGAGCAGTTCTTC.

CDR3 nucleotide sequence: TGCGCCAGCAGCTTGGACAGCTCCTGGGGAAAACTGTTTTTT. Amino acid sequence: CASSLDSSWGKLFF. The chain has TRBV5-1 and TRBJ1-4; no reliable D call. Germline V gene sequence: CDR1 SGHRS, CDR2 YFSETQ. This CDR3 spans 14 amino acids. V was cut by 0 bases and J by 10 bases, with 13 bases left in between.

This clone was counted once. DNA of the CDR3: TGTGCCAGCAGCTTGGGGGGGTTGACGGCCGAAAAACTGTTTTTT. Amino acid sequence: CASSLGGLTAEKLFF. The chain has TRBV5-6 and TRBJ1-4, with D perhaps matching TRBD1 (5 bases). The germline V and J ends were trimmed by 0 bases and 8 bases, with 14 bases remaining between them. Germline loops: CDR1 SGHDT, CDR2 YYEEEE. The CDR3 contains 15 residues.

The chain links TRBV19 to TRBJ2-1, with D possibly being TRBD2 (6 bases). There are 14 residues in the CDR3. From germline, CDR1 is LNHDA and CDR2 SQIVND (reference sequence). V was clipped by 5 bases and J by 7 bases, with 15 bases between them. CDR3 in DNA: TGTGCCAGTAGTCACTTTGGGACTTATAATGAGCAGTTCTTC. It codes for CASSHFGTYNEQFF. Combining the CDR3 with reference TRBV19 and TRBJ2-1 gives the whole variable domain DGGITQSPKYLFRKEGQNVTLSCEQNLNHDAMYWYRQDPGQGLRLIYYSQIVNDFQKGDIAEGYSVSREKKESFPLTVTSAQKNPTAFYLCASSHFGTYNEQFFGPGTRLTVL.

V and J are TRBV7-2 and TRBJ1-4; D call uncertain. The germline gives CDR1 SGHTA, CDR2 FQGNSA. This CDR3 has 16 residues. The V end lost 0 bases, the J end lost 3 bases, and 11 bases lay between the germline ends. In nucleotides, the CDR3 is TGTGCCAGCAGCTTAGCGCTGGCAGAATCTAATGAAAAACTGTTTTTT. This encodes CASSLALAESNEKLFF.

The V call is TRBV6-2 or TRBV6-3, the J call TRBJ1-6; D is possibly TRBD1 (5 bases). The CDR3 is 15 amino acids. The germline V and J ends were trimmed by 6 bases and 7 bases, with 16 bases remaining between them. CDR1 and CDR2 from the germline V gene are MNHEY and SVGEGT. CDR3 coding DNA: TGTGCCAGCAGCACGGTCGGCGGGGGGAATTCACCCCTCCACTTT. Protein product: CASSTVGGGNSPLHF.

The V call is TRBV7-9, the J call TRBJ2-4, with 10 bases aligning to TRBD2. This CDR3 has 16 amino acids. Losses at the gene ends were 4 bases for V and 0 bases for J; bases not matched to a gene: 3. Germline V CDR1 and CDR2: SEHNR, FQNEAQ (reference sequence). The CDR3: CASSYSGGRAKNIQYF. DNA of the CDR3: TGTGCCAGCAGCTATAGCGGGGGGCGAGCCAAAAACATTCAGTACTTC.

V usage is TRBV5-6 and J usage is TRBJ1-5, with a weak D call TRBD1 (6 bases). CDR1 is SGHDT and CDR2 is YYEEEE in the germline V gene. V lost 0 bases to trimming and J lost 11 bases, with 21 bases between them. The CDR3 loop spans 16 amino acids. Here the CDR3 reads CASSLGGAGEGSSQHF. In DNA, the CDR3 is TGTGCCAGCAGCTTGGGAGGGGCAGGGGAAGGATCATCCCAGCATTTT.

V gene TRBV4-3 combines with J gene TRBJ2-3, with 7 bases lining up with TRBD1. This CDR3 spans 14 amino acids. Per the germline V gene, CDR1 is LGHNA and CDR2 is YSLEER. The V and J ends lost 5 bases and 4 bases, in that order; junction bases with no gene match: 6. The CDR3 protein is CASSARQGSDTQYF. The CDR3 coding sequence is TGCGCCAGCAGCGCCCGACAGGGTTCAGATACGCAGTATTTT.

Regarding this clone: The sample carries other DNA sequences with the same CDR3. The CDR3 is CASSHDKANYGYTF. The CDR3 DNA reads as TGTGCCAGCAGCCACGACAAGGCTAACTATGGCTACACCTTC. The chain has TRBV7-2 and TRBJ1-2; D call uncertain. Germline V lookup: CDR1 SGHTA, CDR2 FQGNSA. Trimming pared 5 bases from V and 0 bases from J, leaving 10 bases between. The CDR3 loop spans 14 amino acids.

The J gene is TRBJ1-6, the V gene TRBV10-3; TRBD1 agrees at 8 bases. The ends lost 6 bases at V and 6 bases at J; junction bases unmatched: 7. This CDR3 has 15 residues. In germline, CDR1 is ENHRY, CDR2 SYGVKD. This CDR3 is CAIRGTGYPNSPLHF. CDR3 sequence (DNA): TGTGCCATCAGGGGGACAGGATACCCTAATTCACCCCTCCACTTT.

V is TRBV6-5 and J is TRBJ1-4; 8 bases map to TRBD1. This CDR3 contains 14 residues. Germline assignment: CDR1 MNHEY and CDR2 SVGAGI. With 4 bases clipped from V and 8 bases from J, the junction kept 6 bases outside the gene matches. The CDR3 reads CASSSWTGNEKLFF. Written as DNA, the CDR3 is TGTGCCAGCAGTTCCTGGACAGGGAACGAAAAACTGTTTTTT.

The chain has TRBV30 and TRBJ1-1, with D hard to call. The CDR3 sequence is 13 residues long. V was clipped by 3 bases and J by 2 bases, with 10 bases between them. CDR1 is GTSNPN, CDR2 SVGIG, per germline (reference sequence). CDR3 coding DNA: TGTGCCTGGAGCCATCACAGTAACACTGAAGCTTTCTTT. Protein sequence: CAWSHHSNTEAFF.

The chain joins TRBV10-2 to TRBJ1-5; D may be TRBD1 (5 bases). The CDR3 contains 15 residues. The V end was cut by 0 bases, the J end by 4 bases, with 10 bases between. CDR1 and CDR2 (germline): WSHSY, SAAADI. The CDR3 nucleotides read TGCGCCAGCAGTGAGTCCGGGGGTTCGAATCAGCCCCAGCATTTT. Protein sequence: CASSESGGSNQPQHF.

Written as DNA, the CDR3 is TGTGCCAGCAGCCCAGGCGGCGTGGGTGAAAAACTGTTTTTT. It yields the protein CASSPGGVGEKLFF. V and J are TRBV7-9 and TRBJ1-4; no reliable D call. The CDR3 length is 14 residues. The ends were cut back, 5 bases at V and 7 bases at J, with 14 bases in the middle. Germline CDR1 is SEHNR and CDR2 is FQNEAQ (reference sequence).